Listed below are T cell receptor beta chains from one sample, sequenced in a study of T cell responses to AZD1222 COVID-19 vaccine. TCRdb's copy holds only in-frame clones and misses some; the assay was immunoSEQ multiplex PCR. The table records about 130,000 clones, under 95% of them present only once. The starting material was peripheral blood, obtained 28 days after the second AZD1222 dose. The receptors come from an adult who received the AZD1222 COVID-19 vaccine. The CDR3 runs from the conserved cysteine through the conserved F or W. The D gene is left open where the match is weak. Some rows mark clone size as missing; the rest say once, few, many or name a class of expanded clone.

CDR3: CSVEAAGRGGYGYTF
DNA: TGCAGCGTTGAGGCGGCAGGCCGAGGGGGCTATGGCTACACCTTC
size: once
J: TRBJ1-2
V: TRBV29-1
D: .

CDR3: CASSPRKGQASGNTIYF
DNA: TGTGCCAGCAGCCCTCGAAAGGGACAGGCCTCTGGAAACACCATATATTTT
size: .
J: TRBJ1-3
V: TRBV3-1/TRBV3-2
D: TRBD1

CDR3: CASSLETDQPQHF
DNA: TGTGCCAGCAGCCTCGAAACGGATCAGCCCCAGCATTTT
size: .
J: TRBJ1-5
V: TRBV7-9
D: .

CDR3: CASSIRVSLTTNEKLFF
DNA: TGTGCCAGTAGTATACGAGTCAGCTTAACAACTAATGAAAAACTGTTTTTT
size: .
J: TRBJ1-4
V: TRBV19
D: .

CDR3: CASSWSSRDEQFF
DNA: TGTGCCAGCAGTTGGTCTAGCCGCGATGAGCAGTTCTTC
size: .
J: TRBJ2-1
V: TRBV27
D: .

CDR3: CASSDRDISYEQYF
DNA: TGTGCCAGCAGTGATAGGGACATATCCTACGAGCAGTACTTC
size: .
J: TRBJ2-7
V: TRBV25-1
D: .

CDR3: CAWRTRGGDYGYTF
DNA: TGTGCCTGGAGAACACGAGGGGGCGACTATGGCTACACCTTC
size: .
J: TRBJ1-2
V: TRBV30
D: TRBD1

CDR3: CASSYSRGYGYTF
DNA: TGTGCCAGCAGTTACTCCAGGGGCTATGGCTACACCTTC
size: .
J: TRBJ1-2
V: TRBV6-5
D: .

CDR3: CASSRHSTGRTEAFF
DNA: TGTGCCAGCAGTAGACATTCGACAGGGCGAACTGAAGCTTTCTTT
size: .
J: TRBJ1-1
V: TRBV28
D: TRBD1

CDR3: CASSFGQGGTLHF
DNA: TGTGCCAGCAGCTTCGGACAGGGGGGGACCCTCCACTTT
size: .
J: TRBJ1-6
V: TRBV7-7
D: TRBD1

CDR3: CASSILGANTEAFF
DNA: TGTGCCAGTAGTATTTTAGGGGCCAACACTGAAGCTTTCTTT
size: .
J: TRBJ1-1
V: TRBV19
D: .

CDR3: CASSTMTGTGADTQYF
DNA: TGTGCCAGCAGCACAATGACCGGGACAGGGGCAGATACGCAGTATTTT
size: .
J: TRBJ2-3
V: TRBV7-9
D: TRBD1

CDR3: CASSSSWGTNEKLFF
DNA: TGTGCCAGCAGTTCCTCCTGGGGGACTAATGAAAAACTGTTTTTT
size: .
J: TRBJ1-4
V: TRBV6-5
D: .

CDR3: CASSQTGQGLYEQYF
DNA: TGTGCCAGCAGTCAAACGGGACAGGGTCTATACGAGCAGTACTTC
size: .
J: TRBJ2-7
V: TRBV6-2/TRBV6-3
D: TRBD1

CDR3: CASSPGTPHNEQFF
DNA: TGTGCCAGCTCCCCTGGGACCCCACACAATGAGCAGTTCTTC
size: .
J: TRBJ2-1
V: TRBV18
D: .

CDR3: CASSLGDRGNYGYTF
DNA: TGTGCCAGCAGCTTGGGGGACAGGGGAAACTATGGCTACACCTTC
size: .
J: TRBJ1-2
V: TRBV5-4
D: TRBD1

CDR3: CASSQGLAGGYEQYF
DNA: TGTGCCAGCAGCCAAGGACTAGCGGGGGGCTACGAGCAGTACTTC
size: .
J: TRBJ2-7
V: TRBV3-1/TRBV3-2
D: TRBD2

CDR3: CATSDSRQGADTQYF
DNA: TGTGCCACCAGTGATTCCCGACAGGGGGCAGATACGCAGTATTTT
size: .
J: TRBJ2-3
V: TRBV24-1
D: TRBD1

CDR3: CASSTGTLRDYNEQFF
DNA: TGTGCCAGCAGCACGGGGACTTTGAGGGACTACAATGAGCAGTTCTTC
size: .
J: TRBJ2-1
V: TRBV7-9
D: .

CDR3: CASSGRQVNTGELFF
DNA: TGCGCCAGCAGCGGACGACAGGTTAACACCGGGGAGCTGTTTTTT
size: .
J: TRBJ2-2
V: TRBV5-1
D: .

CDR3: CASSVWTGEQETQYF
DNA: TGTGCCAGCAGCGTATGGACAGGGGAGCAAGAGACCCAGTACTTC
size: .
J: TRBJ2-5
V: TRBV7-8
D: TRBD1

CDR3: CASQGASYGYTF
DNA: TGTGCCAGTCAGGGGGCGAGCTATGGCTACACCTTC
size: once
J: TRBJ1-2
V: TRBV6-5
D: TRBD1

CDR3: CASSLGQGYGYTF
DNA: TGTGCCAGCAGCCTTGGACAGGGCTATGGCTACACCTTC
size: .
J: TRBJ1-2
V: TRBV7-2
D: TRBD1

CDR3: CAISSPRTSGGASIYGYTF
DNA: TGTGCCATCAGCAGCCCTAGAACTTCAGGGGGCGCATCGATTTATGGCTACACCTTC
size: .
J: TRBJ1-2
V: TRBV10-3
D: TRBD1

CDR3: CASSLGTASSYNSPLHF
DNA: TGTGCCAGCAGCTTAGGGACAGCGAGCTCCTATAATTCACCCCTCCACTTT
size: .
J: TRBJ1-6
V: TRBV7-9
D: .

CDR3: CASSLMDRGSQPQHF
DNA: TGTGCCAGCAGCTTAATGGACAGGGGAAGTCAGCCCCAGCATTTT
size: .
J: TRBJ1-5
V: TRBV7-8
D: TRBD1